This T cell receptor beta chain was observed in a study of T cells in Graves' hyperthyroidism and ophthalmopathy. General study points: Ophthalmopathy and stable hyperthyroidism were separated by a 13 V-J model. Most thyroid clonotypes that were expanded above 0.001 also turned up in blood.

In regard to this clonotype: Its antigen is still unknown.

Germline assignment: CDR1 PRHDT and CDR2 FYEKMQ (reference sequence). Germline trimming cut 1 base from V and 5 bases from J; bases unmatched to any gene: 2. The CDR3 spans 16 residues. RNA transcripts provided the source from which TCR beta CDR3 regions were amplified. HTBI primers drove first-round RT-PCR of the TCR CDR3. From the multiplex PCR reads, TCRdb called clonotypes with MiXCR, one entry per CDR3 protein. Here the sample spans fewer than 900,000 distinct CDR3 sequences, 16% being singletons. Hyperthyroidism of Graves' type that showed no ophthalmopathy progression within 18 months was stable. Under 12 ml fresh peripheral blood yielded the PBMCs.

This sequence originates from a man younger than 35 with Graves' hyperthyroidism. Sequencing input: blood. The V and J genes are TRBV13 and TRBJ2-1; 13 bases fit TRBD2. This CDR3 reads CASSLAGLAGDNEQFF. The CDR3 DNA sequence: TGTGCCAGCAGCTTAGCCGGACTAGCGGGGGACAATGAGCAGTTCTTC. Combining the CDR3 with reference TRBV13 and TRBJ2-1 gives the whole variable domain AAGVIQSPRHLIKEKRETATLKCYPIPRHDTVYWYQQGPGQDPQFLISFYEKMQSDKGSIPDRFSAQQFSDYHSELNMSSLELGDSALYFCASSLAGLAGDNEQFFGPGTRLTVL.